The 23 T cell receptor beta chains in this list originate from one sample, sequenced in a study of T-cell memory formation after mild COVID-19. A single record per CDR3 protein comes from TCRdb applying MiXCR to the 5' RACE reads. The table records 500,000 to 600,000 distinct CDR3 sequences, about a sixth of them present only once. Sequenced: PBMCs or a T cell subset sorted from them (not recorded which). The receptors derive from an adult woman who had mild COVID-19 (a few samples of this study predate the infection). Cell type and time point are not known.

The chain joins TRBV6-2 or TRBV6-3 to TRBJ1-5; 8 bases are a match to TRBD1. This CDR3 has 16 residues. Germline V gene lookup returns CDR1 MNHEY and CDR2 SVGEGT. V shed 7 bases and J 0 bases; nucleotides not matched to a gene: 8. The CDR3 DNA reads as TGTGCCAGCAACAACAACAGGGGGTCTAGCAATCAGCCCCAGCATTTT. Residues: CASNNNRGSSNQPQHF.

The chain uses TRBV6-1 and TRBJ2-3, with 7 bases that match TRBD1. Trimming took 7 bases from V and 0 from J; bases not matched to a gene: 7. The CDR3 is 15 residues long. Germline V gene data show CDR1 as MNHNS and CDR2 as SASEGT. The CDR3 DNA sequence: TGTGCCAGCACCGTCAGGGGGTACAGCACAGATACGCAGTATTTT. This encodes CASTVRGYSTDTQYF.

The rearrangement links TRBV9 to TRBJ1-2; TRBD1 is a possible D gene (6 bases). Germline lookup yields CDR1 SGDLS and CDR2 YYNGEE. Trimming shortened V by 3 bases and J by 4 bases, and 13 bases separated the two germline ends. CDR3 size: 14 residues. The CDR3 DNA is TGTGCCAGCAGCGGTCAGGGGTCTGGCTATGGCTACACCTTC. Encoded protein: CASSGQGSGYGYTF. Full variable domain (remainder filled in from reference TRBV9 and TRBJ1-2): DSGVTQTPKHLITATGQRVTLRCSPRSGDLSVYWYQQSLDQGLQFLIQYYNGEERAKGNILERFSAQQFPDLHSELNLSSLELGDSALYFCASSGQGSGYGYTFGSGTRLTVV.

The chain is built from TRBV3-1 and TRBJ2-2; 11 nucleotides agree with TRBD2. V lost 0 bases, J lost 7 bases, and 4 bases stayed unmatched. The CDR3 is 16 residues long. CDR1 is LGHDT and CDR2 is YNNKEL in the germline V gene (reference sequence). CDR3 in DNA: TGTGCCAGCAGCCAAGATATACTAGCGGGGGTCGGGGAGCTGTTTTTT. This gives the protein CASSQDILAGVGELFF.

The V and J genes are TRBV7-9 and TRBJ1-4; TRBD1 might be the D (6 bases). This CDR3 contains 17 residues. Germline V CDR1 and CDR2: SEHNR, FQNEAQ (reference sequence). The germline V and J ends were trimmed by 5 bases and 1 base, with 17 bases remaining between them. Written as DNA, the CDR3 is TGTGCCAGCAGCGAAGTAGGGGGGCGGTTAACTAATGAAAAACTGTTTTTT. It yields the protein CASSEVGGRLTNEKLFF.

This sequence joins TRBV6-5 and TRBJ2-1, with TRBD1 as a possible D gene (5 bases). Germline V gene lookup returns CDR1 MNHEY and CDR2 SVGAGI. The CDR3 consists of 14 residues. V was cut by 2 bases and J by 6 bases, with 11 bases left in between. CDR3 loop: CASSYQQGGNEQFF. Here the CDR3 DNA reads TGTGCCAGCAGTTACCAGCAGGGTGGCAATGAGCAGTTCTTC.

This clonotype was found a few times. Here the CDR3 DNA reads TGCAGTGCTAGAGATCGGCTCACTCAGTACTTC. Translation gives CSARDRLTQYF. The chain joins TRBV20-1 to TRBJ2-5; D uncertain. The germline CDR1 and CDR2 sequences are DFQATT and SNEGSKA (reference sequence). V lost 0 bases and J 11 bases, leaving 10 bases between the germline ends. This CDR3 comprises 11 residues.

Only a few counts were recorded for this clonotype. The V and J genes are TRBV2 and TRBJ2-1; 14 nucleotides line up with TRBD2. The ends lost 5 bases at V and 8 bases at J; junction bases unmatched: 2. CDR1 and CDR2 (germline): SNHLY, FYNNEI. The CDR3 has 14 amino acids. The CDR3 reads CASSWTSGGYEQFF. Written as DNA, the CDR3 is TGTGCCAGCAGTTGGACTAGCGGGGGGTATGAGCAGTTCTTC.

The sample holds a few counts of this clonotype. The rearrangement joins TRBV12-3 or TRBV12-4 to TRBJ2-2; 9 positions agree with TRBD1. The trim removed 2 bases at V and 1 base at J, leaving 5 bases unmatched. The CDR3 is 17 residues long. The CDR3, as DNA: TGTGCCAGCAGTTTACTGGCGGGACAGGGGAACACCGGGGAGCTGTTTTTT. Its protein product is CASSLLAGQGNTGELFF.

This clonotype was observed a handful of times. J is TRBJ1-3 and V is TRBV20-1; D ambiguous. The CDR3 contains 18 residues. Trimming shortened V by 0 bases and J by 2 bases, and 20 bases separated the two germline ends. The germline CDR1 and CDR2 sequences are DFQATT and SNEGSKA (reference sequence). The CDR3 protein is CSARDRRRLRPAGNTIYF. The CDR3, as DNA: TGCAGTGCTAGAGATCGACGGAGGCTCCGGCCGGCTGGAAACACCATATATTTT.

This sequence joins TRBV4-1 and TRBJ2-1, with TRBD2 identical over 8 bases. Germline V gene lookup returns CDR1 MGHRA and CDR2 YSYEKL. J lost 11 bases, V lost 0 bases, and 12 bases had no gene match. This CDR3 has 16 amino acids. DNA for the CDR3: TGCGCCAGCAGCCAAGATCGGGGGGGGGCGGTTGGACAGCAGTTCTTC. Translated, it gives CASSQDRGGAVGQQFF.

The gene calls are TRBV6-5 and TRBJ2-7, with D tentatively TRBD2 (5 bases). Trimming cost V 0 bases and J 3 bases, with 18 bases left between them. CDR3 size: 17 residues. From germline, CDR1 is MNHEY and CDR2 SVGAGI. The CDR3 reads CASSYSIPRTDGYEQYF. The CDR3 bases are TGTGCCAGCAGTTACTCTATTCCGCGGACTGACGGCTACGAGCAGTACTTC.

The gene calls are TRBV4-2 and TRBJ2-5; D not certain. With 1 base removed from V and 7 bases from J, the gap between germline ends came to 19 bases. Germline assignment: CDR1 LGHNA and CDR2 YNFKEQ. This CDR3 comprises 16 residues. CDR3 nucleotide sequence: TGTGCCAGCAGCCAAGTTTCTACCAGCGAACTCGGGACCCAGTACTTC. It encodes CASSQVSTSELGTQYF.

This clonotype was seen only a few times. The genes are TRBV12-3 or TRBV12-4 and TRBJ2-3, with 14 bases fitting TRBD2. CDR3 length: 17 amino acids. After removal of 3 bases from V and 2 bases from J, the junction contained 4 bases not matched to a gene. The CDR3 sequence is CASSFGLAGGLTDTQYF. The DNA for the CDR3 is TGTGCCAGCAGTTTTGGACTAGCGGGGGGCCTCACAGATACGCAGTATTTT.

This clonotype has a handful of counts. V gene TRBV24-1 combines with J gene TRBJ2-3; D gene ambiguous. The CDR3 is 13 amino acids. Trimming removed 7 bases from V and 0 bases from J, with 7 bases in between. CDR1 is KGHDR, CDR2 SFDVKD, per germline. The CDR3 region has the DNA TGTGCCACCAGGACGGGTAGCACAGATACGCAGTATTTT. Protein sequence: CATRTGSTDTQYF.

This clonotype came up a few times. V usage is TRBV6-5 and J usage is TRBJ2-7; D might be TRBD2 (5 bases). Germline CDR1 and CDR2: MNHEY and SVGAGI. Trimming took off 7 bases at V and 3 bases at J, with 13 bases between the two ends. This CDR3 has 13 amino acids. This chain's CDR3 is CASTPTEGYEQYF. In DNA, the CDR3 is TGTGCCAGCACGCCTACAGAGGGCTACGAGCAGTACTTC.

The V gene is TRBV12-3 or TRBV12-4, the J gene TRBJ2-3; 7 nucleotides line up with TRBD2. CDR3 length: 16 residues. Losses at the gene ends were 4 bases for V and 0 bases for J; bases not matched to a gene: 7. The CDR3, as DNA: TGTGCCAGCAGTTCTGGGGAGGGTAGGAGCACAGATACGCAGTATTTT. Translation gives CASSSGEGRSTDTQYF.

This chain links TRBV7-2 with TRBJ2-1; the match to TRBD2 covers 13 bases. The CDR3 runs to 17 residues. From germline, CDR1 is SGHTA and CDR2 FQGNSA. V gave up 4 bases and J gave up 8 bases; unmatched junction bases: 11. The CDR3 is CASSSKRTSGSPDEQFF. For the CDR3, the DNA is TGTGCCAGCAGCTCAAAACGGACTAGCGGGAGCCCCGATGAGCAGTTCTTC.

CDR3 bases: TGTGCCAGCGACAGGGCTCCCACCTTC. The encoded protein is CASDRAPTF. The V and J genes are TRBV2 and TRBJ1-2; 7 bases map to TRBD1. CDR1 is SNHLY and CDR2 is FYNNEI in the germline V gene. The CDR3 contains 9 residues. Germline trimming cut 8 bases from V and 13 bases from J; bases unmatched to any gene: 4.

V usage is TRBV5-6 and J usage is TRBJ2-1; 8 nucleotides agree with TRBD1. J was trimmed by 7 bases and V by 4 bases; bases with no gene match: 7. The CDR3 totals 14 residues. The V gene's germline CDR1 is SGHDT and CDR2 YYEEEE. CDR3 in amino acids: CASSLRQGRNEQFF. The CDR3 bases are TGTGCCAGCAGCCTCCGACAGGGGAGAAATGAGCAGTTCTTC.

The chain is built from TRBV6-5 and TRBJ1-2; a weak D match, TRBD1 (6 bases). Germline CDR1 MNHEY, CDR2 SVGAGI. Trimming shortened V by 6 bases and J by 2 bases, and 13 bases separated the two germline ends. This CDR3 is 14 amino acids long. This CDR3 reads CASRQTGLNYGYTF. DNA of the CDR3: TGTGCCAGCAGACAGACAGGATTAAACTATGGCTACACCTTC.

This clonotype came up a few times. The genes are TRBV15 and TRBJ2-1; tentatively, D is TRBD2 (6 bases). The CDR3 loop spans 17 amino acids. V lost 3 bases and J 5 bases, leaving 20 bases between the germline ends. CDR1 LNHNV and CDR2 YYDKDF come from the germline V gene (reference sequence). The CDR3 DNA reads TGTGCCACCAGCAGCCGACCTCCGACTAGGAATCACAATGAGCAGTTCTTC. Protein product: CATSSRPPTRNHNEQFF.

CDR3 coding DNA: TGTGCCATCAGTGAGACGACAGGGAATCTGATTGTGCCGTCGAACACTGAAGCTTTCTTT. Its protein is CAISETTGNLIVPSNTEAFF. The gene calls are TRBV10-3 and TRBJ1-1; 7 positions match TRBD1. CDR1 and CDR2 (germline): ENHRY, SYGVKD. Trimming cost V 2 bases and J 1 base; bases outside gene matches: 19. The length of the CDR3 is 20 residues.